This TCR beta chain was observed in a study of blood T cell repertoires in COVID-19. With 2 bases removed from V and 0 bases from J, the gap between germline ends came to 7 bases. CDR1 is MDHEN, CDR2 SYDVKM, per germline. This CDR3 comprises 14 residues. TCRdb's table, derived via immunoSEQ multiplex PCR, lists solely in-frame clones and lacks some. The table lists approximately 300,000 clones, 90% to 95% of them singletons. The genes are TRBV28 and TRBJ1-1; no definite D call. This receptor was obtained from a woman under 40 who had been exposed to COVID-19. Specimen: PBMCs or T cells enriched from blood (not recorded which). The CDR3 DNA sequence: TGTGCCAGCAGTTTAATTCAAATGAACACTGAAGCTTTCTTT. This encodes CASSLIQMNTEAFF.